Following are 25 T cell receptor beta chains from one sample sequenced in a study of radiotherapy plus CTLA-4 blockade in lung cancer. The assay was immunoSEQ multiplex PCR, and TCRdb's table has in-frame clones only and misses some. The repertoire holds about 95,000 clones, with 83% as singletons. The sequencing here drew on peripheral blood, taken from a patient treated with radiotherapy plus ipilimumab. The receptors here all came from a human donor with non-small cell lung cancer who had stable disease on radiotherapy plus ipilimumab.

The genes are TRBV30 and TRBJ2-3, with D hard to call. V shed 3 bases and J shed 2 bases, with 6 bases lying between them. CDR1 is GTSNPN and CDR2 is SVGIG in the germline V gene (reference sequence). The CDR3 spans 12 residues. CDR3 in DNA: TGTGCCTGGAGGGGTAACACAGATACGCAGTATTTT. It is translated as CAWRGNTDTQYF.

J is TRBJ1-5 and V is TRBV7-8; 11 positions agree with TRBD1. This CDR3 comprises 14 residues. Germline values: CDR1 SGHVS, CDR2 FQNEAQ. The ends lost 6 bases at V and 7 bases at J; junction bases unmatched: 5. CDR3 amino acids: CASRRRDRGQPQHF. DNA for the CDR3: TGTGCCAGCAGGCGCCGGGACAGGGGGCAGCCCCAGCATTTT. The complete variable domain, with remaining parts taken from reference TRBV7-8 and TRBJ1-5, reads GAGVSQSPRYKVAKRGQDVALRCDPISGHVSLFWYQQALGQGPEFLTYFQNEAQLDKSGLPSDRFFAERPEGSVSTLKIQRTQQEDSAVYLCASRRRDRGQPQHFGDGTRLSIL.

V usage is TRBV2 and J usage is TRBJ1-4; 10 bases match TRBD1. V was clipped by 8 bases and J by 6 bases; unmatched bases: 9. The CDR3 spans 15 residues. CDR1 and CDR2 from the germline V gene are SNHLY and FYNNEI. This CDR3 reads CASDLTGGAYEKLFF. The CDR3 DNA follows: TGTGCCAGCGACCTGACAGGGGGCGCGTATGAAAAACTGTTTTTT.

The chain's CDR3 is CASSLRWSGPILTDTQYF. CDR3 nucleotides: TGTGCCAGCAGTTTAAGGTGGTCCGGGCCCATCCTCACAGATACGCAGTATTTT. V and J are TRBV27 and TRBJ2-3; D uncertain. The CDR3 consists of 18 residues. The V and J ends lost 2 bases and 2 bases respectively, with 20 bases between them. Germline V gene lookup returns CDR1 MNHEY and CDR2 SMNVEV (reference sequence).

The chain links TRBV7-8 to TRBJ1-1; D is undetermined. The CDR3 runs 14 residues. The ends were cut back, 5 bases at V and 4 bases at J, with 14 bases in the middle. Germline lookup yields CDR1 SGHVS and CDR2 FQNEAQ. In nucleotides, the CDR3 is TGTGCCAGCAGCATCGGCAGGACGAGCACTGAAGCTTTCTTT. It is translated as CASSIGRTSTEAFF.

In DNA, the CDR3 is TGTGCCAGCAGCCCCCCAGGGGGGATCGGGGAGCTGTTTTTT. Amino acid sequence: CASSPPGGIGELFF. This chain connects TRBV7-2 to TRBJ2-2; TRBD1 is a possible D gene (7 bases). The CDR3 covers 14 residues. V lost 5 bases, J lost 7 bases, and 14 bases lay in between. Germline V gene sequence: CDR1 SGHTA, CDR2 FQGNSA. Looking up the rest from reference TRBV7-2 and TRBJ2-2 gives the full variable domain: GAGVSQSPSNKVTEKGKDVELRCDPISGHTALYWYRQSLGQGLEFLIYFQGNSAPDKSGLPSDRFSAERTGGSVSTLTIQRTQQEDSAVYLCASSPPGGIGELFFGEGSRLTVL.

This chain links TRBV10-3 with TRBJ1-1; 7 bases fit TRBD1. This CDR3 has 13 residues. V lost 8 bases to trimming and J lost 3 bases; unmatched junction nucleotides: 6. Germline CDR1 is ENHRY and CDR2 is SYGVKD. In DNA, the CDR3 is TGTGCCATCTCGGGACAGCTTCACACTGAAGCTTTCTTT. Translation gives CAISGQLHTEAFF.

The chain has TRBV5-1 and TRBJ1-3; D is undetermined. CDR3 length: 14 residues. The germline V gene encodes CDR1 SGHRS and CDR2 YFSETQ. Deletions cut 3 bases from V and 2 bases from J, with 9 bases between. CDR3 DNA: TGCGCCAGCAGCTCCGCGGGTGCTGGAAACACCATATATTTT. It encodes CASSSAGAGNTIYF.

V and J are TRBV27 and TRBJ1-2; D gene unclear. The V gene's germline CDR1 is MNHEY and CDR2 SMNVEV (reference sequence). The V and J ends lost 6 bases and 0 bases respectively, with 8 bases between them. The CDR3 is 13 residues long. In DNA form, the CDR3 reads TGTGCCAGCAGGACCGCTACTAACTATGGCTACACCTTC. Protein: CASRTATNYGYTF.

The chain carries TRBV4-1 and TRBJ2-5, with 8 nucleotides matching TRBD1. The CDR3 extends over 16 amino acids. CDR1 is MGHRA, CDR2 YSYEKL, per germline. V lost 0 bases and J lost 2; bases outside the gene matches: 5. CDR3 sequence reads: CASSQDQQGGQETQYF. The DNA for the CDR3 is TGCGCCAGCAGCCAAGATCAACAGGGGGGACAAGAGACCCAGTACTTC.

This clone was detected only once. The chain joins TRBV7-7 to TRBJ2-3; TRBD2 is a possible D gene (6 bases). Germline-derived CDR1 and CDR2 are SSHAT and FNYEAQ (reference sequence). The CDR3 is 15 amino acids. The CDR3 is CASARGTASTDTQYF. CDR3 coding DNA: TGTGCTAGCGCACGGGGGACGGCTAGCACAGATACGCAGTATTTT. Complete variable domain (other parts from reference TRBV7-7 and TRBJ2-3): GAGVSQSPRYKVTKRGQDVTLRCDPISSHATLYWYQQALGQGPEFLTYFNYEAQPDKSGLPSDRFSAERPEGSISTLTIQRTEQRDSAMYRCASARGTASTDTQYFGPGTRLTVL.

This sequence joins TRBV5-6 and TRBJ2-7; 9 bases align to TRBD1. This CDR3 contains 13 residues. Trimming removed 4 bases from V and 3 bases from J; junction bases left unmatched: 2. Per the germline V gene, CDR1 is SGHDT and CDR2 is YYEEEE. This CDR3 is CASSKGQGYEQYF. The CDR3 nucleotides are TGTGCCAGCAGCAAGGGACAGGGCTACGAGCAGTACTTC.

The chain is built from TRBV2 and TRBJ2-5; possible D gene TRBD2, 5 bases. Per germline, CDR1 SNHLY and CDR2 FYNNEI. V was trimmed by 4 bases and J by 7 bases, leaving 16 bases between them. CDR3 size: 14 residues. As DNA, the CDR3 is TGTGCCAGCAGTGGGGCCCACATCCGGGGGACCCAGTACTTC. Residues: CASSGAHIRGTQYF.

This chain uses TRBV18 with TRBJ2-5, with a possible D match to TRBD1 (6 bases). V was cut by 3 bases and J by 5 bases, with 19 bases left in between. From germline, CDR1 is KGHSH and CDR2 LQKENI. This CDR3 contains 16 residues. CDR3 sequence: CASSPSARGLSETQYF. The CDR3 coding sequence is TGTGCCAGCTCACCGTCGGCGAGGGGGTTGTCTGAGACCCAGTACTTC. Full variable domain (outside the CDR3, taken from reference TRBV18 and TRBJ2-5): NAGVMQNPRHLVRRRGQEARLRCSPMKGHSHVYWYRQLPEEGLKFMVYLQKENIIDESGMPKERFSAEFPKEGPSILRIQQVVRGDSAAYFCASSPSARGLSETQYFGPGTRLLVL.

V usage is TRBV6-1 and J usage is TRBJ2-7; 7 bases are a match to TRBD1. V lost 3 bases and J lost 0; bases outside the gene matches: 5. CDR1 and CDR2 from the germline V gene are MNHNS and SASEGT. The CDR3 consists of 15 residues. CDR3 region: CASSEIQGRSYEQYF. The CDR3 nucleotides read TGTGCCAGCAGTGAGATACAGGGGCGCTCCTACGAGCAGTACTTC.

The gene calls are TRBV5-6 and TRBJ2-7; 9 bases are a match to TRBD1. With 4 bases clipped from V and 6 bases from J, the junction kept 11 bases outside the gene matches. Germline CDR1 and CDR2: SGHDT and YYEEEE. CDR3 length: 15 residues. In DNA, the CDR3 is TGTGCCAGCAGCCTTGCAGGACAGGGGATCGGCGAGCAGTACTTC. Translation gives CASSLAGQGIGEQYF.

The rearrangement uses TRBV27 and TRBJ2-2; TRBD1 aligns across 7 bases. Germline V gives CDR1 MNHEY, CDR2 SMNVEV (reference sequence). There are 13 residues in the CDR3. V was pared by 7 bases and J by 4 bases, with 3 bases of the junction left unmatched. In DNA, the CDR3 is TGTGCCAGCACCCAGGGGGTCACCGGGGAGCTGTTTTTT. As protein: CASTQGVTGELFF.

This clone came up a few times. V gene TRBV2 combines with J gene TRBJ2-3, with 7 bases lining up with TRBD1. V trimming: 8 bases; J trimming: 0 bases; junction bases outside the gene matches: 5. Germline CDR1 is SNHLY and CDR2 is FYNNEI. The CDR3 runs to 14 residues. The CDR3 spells CASQGQFSTDTQYF. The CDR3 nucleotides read TGTGCCAGCCAGGGACAGTTTAGCACAGATACGCAGTATTTT.

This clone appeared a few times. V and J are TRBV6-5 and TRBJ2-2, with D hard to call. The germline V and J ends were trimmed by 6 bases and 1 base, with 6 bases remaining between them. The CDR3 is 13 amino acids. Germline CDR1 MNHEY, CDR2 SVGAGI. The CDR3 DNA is TGTGCCAGCAGGGTAGAGAACACCGGGGAGCTGTTTTTT. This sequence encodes CASRVENTGELFF.

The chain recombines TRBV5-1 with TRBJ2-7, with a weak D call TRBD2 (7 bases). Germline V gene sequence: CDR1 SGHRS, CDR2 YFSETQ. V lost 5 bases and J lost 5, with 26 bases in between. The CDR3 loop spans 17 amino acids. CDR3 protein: CASRTGATSAPGHEQYF. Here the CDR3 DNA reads TGCGCCAGCAGGACGGGGGCAACTAGCGCCCCCGGCCACGAGCAGTACTTC.

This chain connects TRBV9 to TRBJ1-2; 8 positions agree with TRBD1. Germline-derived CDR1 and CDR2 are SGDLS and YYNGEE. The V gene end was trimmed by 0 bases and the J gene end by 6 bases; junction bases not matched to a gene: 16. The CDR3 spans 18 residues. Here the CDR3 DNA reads TGTGCCAGCAGCGTAGCGTGGCAGGGGGCGCGAGCGGGTAATGGCTACACCTTC. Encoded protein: CASSVAWQGARAGNGYTF.

The CDR3 here is CASSLSGTINEQFF. CDR3 bases: TGTGCCAGCAGCCTTAGCGGGACGATCAATGAGCAGTTCTTC. The V gene is TRBV28, the J gene TRBJ2-1, with 8 nucleotides matching TRBD2. The CDR3 loop spans 14 amino acids. CDR1 is MDHEN, CDR2 SYDVKM, per germline. V was clipped by 6 bases and J by 6 bases; unmatched bases: 7.

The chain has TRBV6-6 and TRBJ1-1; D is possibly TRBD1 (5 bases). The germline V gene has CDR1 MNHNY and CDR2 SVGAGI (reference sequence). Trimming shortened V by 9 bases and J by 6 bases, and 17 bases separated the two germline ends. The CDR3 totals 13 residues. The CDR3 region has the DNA TGTGCCAGTAAGCCGGGGGGACGGCCTGAAGCTTTCTTT. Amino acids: CASKPGGRPEAFF.

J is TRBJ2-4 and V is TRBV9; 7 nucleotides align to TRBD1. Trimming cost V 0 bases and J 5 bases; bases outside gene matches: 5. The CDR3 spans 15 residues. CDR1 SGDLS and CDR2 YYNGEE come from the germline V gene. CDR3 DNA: TGTGCCAGCAGCGTAGGGACAGGCTTTGAAAACATTCAGTACTTC. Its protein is CASSVGTGFENIQYF.

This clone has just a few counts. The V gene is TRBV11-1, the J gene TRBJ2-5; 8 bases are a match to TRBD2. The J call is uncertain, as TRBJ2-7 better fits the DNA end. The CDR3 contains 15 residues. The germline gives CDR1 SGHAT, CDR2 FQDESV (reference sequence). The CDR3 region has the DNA TGTGCCAGCAGCTTCGGGGGGGTTCTTTCCTACGAGCAGTACTTC. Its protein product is CASSFGGVLSYEQYF.